The 2 T cell receptor beta chains below were found in one sample sequenced in a study of T cells in Graves' hyperthyroidism and ophthalmopathy. Amplification targeted TCR beta CDR3 regions from RNA transcripts. The HTBI primer set drove a first-round RT-PCR of the TCR CDR3. TCRdb analysed the multiplex PCR reads with MiXCR anew, one entry per CDR3 protein. Of 200,000 to 250,000 distinct CDR3 sequences listed, 16% are singletons. The sequenced material came from blood. The receptors come from a woman between 18 and 29 years old with Graves' ophthalmopathy.

This clonotype was seen a handful of times. The gene calls are TRBV9 and TRBJ2-1; 8 nucleotides agree with TRBD2. V was clipped by 0 bases and J by 0 bases; unmatched bases: 14. CDR3 length: 20 amino acids. Germline CDR1 reads SGDLS; CDR2 reads YYNGEE. CDR3 sequence: CASSVASPVFGGASYNEQFF. CDR3 nucleotides: TGTGCCAGCAGCGTAGCCTCACCGGTTTTCGGGGGGGCCTCCTACAATGAGCAGTTCTTC.

In its sample, this clonotype was seen many times. This chain joins TRBV3-1 and TRBJ1-1; no clear D gene. The CDR3 has 14 residues. V was shortened by 1 base and J by 0 bases, with 6 bases between the two germline ends. CDR1 and CDR2 (germline): LGHDT, YNNKEL (reference sequence). CDR3 sequence: CASSQGRLNTEAFF. In nucleotides, the CDR3 is TGTGCCAGCAGCCAAGGTCGGTTGAACACTGAAGCTTTCTTT.